The 7 T cell receptor beta chains given below trace back to one sample, sequenced in a study of blood T cell repertoires in COVID-19. Generated by immunoSEQ multiplex PCR, the TCRdb table keeps only in-frame clones and is missing some. The table shows tens of thousands of clones, with over 75% occurring only once. Sequencing was carried out using peripheral blood. These TCRs come from a human donor with active COVID-19. The donor label of this sample is uncertain.

The V gene is TRBV6-5, the J gene TRBJ2-4; unclear D gene. Germline lookup yields CDR1 MNHEY and CDR2 SVGAGI. The CDR3 spans 11 residues. Trimming shortened V by 7 bases and J by 5 bases, and 6 bases separated the two germline ends. The CDR3 DNA is TGTGCCAGCACCAATCAAAACATTCAGTACTTC. Its protein product is CASTNQNIQYF.

The chain is built from TRBV6-1 and TRBJ2-1; possibly TRBD2 for D (6 bases). From germline, CDR1 is MNHNS and CDR2 SASEGT. CDR3 size: 19 residues. V lost 1 base to trimming and J lost 4 bases, with 23 bases between them. The CDR3 nucleotides are TGTGCCAGCAGTGAAGAACGAGGAGTCCACGGGGGTAAATACAATGAGCAGTTCTTC. Protein product: CASSEERGVHGGKYNEQFF.

The gene calls are TRBV12-3 or TRBV12-4 and TRBJ1-6, with TRBD1 as a possible D gene (6 bases). CDR3 length equals 13 residues. Between the trimmed V and J ends, which lost 1 base and 10 bases, there was a span of 8 bases. The CDR3 loop is CASSLEQGSPLHF. For the CDR3, the DNA is TGTGCCAGCAGTTTAGAACAGGGATCACCCCTCCACTTT.

This clone was seen a single time. The V and J genes are TRBV28 and TRBJ1-4; D is possibly TRBD1 (5 bases). With 5 bases removed from V and 6 bases from J, the gap between germline ends came to 16 bases. The germline gives CDR1 MDHEN, CDR2 SYDVKM. The CDR3 has 15 residues. The chain's CDR3 is CASSPPGGLDEKLFF. The CDR3 DNA reads as TGTGCCAGCAGTCCCCCCGGGGGGTTGGATGAAAAACTGTTTTTT. Supplemented by reference TRBV28 and TRBJ1-4, the full variable domain reads DVKVTQSSRYLVKRTGEKVFLECVQDMDHENMFWYRQDPGLGLRLIYFSYDVKMKEKGDIPEGYSVSREKKERFSLILESASTNQTSMYLCASSPPGGLDEKLFFGSGTQLSVL.

This clone was detected a few times. This sequence joins TRBV5-1 and TRBJ2-2, with D unresolved. Germline assignment: CDR1 SGHRS and CDR2 YFSETQ. The V end lost 0 bases, the J end lost 5 bases, and 5 bases lay between the germline ends. There are 13 residues in the CDR3. CDR3 DNA: TGCGCCAGCAGCTTGGCAGTAACCGGGGAGCTGTTTTTT. Protein sequence: CASSLAVTGELFF.

V and J are TRBV28 and TRBJ2-7; TRBD1 is a possible D gene (8 bases). V was cut by 4 bases and J by 2 bases, with 21 bases left in between. Germline V gene sequence: CDR1 MDHEN, CDR2 SYDVKM. The CDR3 consists of 17 residues. CDR3 protein: CASSWGGTGGSTYEQYF. CDR3 nucleotides: TGTGCCAGCAGTTGGGGGGGAACAGGGGGTAGTACCTACGAGCAGTACTTC.

J is TRBJ2-1 and V is TRBV12-3 or TRBV12-4; D not certain. V was clipped by 8 bases and J by 0 bases, with 5 bases between them. The CDR3 contains 12 residues. In DNA form, the CDR3 reads TGTGCCAGCGGCCCCTCCTACAATGAGCAGTTCTTC. Protein: CASGPSYNEQFF.